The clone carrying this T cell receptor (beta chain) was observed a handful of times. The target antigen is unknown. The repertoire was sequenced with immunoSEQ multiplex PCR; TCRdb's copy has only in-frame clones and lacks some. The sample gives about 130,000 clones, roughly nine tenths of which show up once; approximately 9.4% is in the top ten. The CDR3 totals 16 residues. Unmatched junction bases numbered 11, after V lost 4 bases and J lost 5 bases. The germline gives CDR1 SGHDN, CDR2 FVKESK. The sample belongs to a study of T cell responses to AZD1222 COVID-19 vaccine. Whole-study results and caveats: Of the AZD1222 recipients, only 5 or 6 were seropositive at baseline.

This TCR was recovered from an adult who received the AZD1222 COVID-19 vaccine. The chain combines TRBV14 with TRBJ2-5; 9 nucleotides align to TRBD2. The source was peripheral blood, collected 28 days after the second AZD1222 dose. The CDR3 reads CASSLQAGGAGETQYF. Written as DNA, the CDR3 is TGTGCCAGCAGCCTACAAGCGGGAGGAGCAGGGGAGACCCAGTACTTC.